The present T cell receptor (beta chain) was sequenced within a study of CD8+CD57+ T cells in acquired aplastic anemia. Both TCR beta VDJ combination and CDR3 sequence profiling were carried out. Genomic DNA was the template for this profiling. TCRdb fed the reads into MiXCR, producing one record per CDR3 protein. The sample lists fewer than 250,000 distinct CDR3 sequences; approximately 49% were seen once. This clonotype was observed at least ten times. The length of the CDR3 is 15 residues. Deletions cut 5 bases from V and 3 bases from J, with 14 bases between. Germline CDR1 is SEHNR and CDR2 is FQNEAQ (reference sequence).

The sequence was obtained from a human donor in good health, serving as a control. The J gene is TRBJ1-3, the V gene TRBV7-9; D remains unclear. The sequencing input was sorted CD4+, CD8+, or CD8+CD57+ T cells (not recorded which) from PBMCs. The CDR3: CASSLPFRLGNTIYF. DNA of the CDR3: TGTGCCAGCAGCCTCCCCTTCCGGCTTGGAAACACCATATATTTT.